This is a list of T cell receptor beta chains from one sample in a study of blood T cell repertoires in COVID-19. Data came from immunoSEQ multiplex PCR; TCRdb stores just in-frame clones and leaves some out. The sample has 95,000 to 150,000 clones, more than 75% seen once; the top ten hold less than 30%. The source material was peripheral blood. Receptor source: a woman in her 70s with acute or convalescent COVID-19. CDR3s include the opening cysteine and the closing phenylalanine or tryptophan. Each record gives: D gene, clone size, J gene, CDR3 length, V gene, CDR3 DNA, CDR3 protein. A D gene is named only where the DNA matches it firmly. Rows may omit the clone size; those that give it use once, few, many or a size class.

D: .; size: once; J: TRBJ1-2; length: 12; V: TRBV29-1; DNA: TGCAGCGTTGACGCGGGGAACTATGGCTACACCTTC; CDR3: CSVDAGNYGYTF
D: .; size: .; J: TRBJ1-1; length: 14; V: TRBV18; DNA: TGTGCCAGCTCACCCCGGGCCGGGGACACTGAAGCTTTCTTT; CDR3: CASSPRAGDTEAFF
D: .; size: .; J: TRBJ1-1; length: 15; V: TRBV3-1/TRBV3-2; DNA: TGTGCCAGCAGCCCCTACAGGGCGGGGAACACTGAAGCTTTCTTT; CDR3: CASSPYRAGNTEAFF
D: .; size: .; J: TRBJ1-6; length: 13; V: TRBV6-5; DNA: TGTGCCAGCAGTCCGACCGTCCTCGGGCCCCTCCACTTT; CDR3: CASSPTVLGPLHF
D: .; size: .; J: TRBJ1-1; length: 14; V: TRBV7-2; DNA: TGTGCCAGCAGCTTAAGACAGGCGGGCACTGAAGCTTTCTTT; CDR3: CASSLRQAGTEAFF
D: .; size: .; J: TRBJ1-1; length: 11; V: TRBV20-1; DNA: TGCAGTGCTAGCCCCTACACTGAAGCTTTCTTT; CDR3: CSASPYTEAFF
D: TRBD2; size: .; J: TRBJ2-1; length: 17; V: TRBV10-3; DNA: TGTGCCATCAGTCAAGAACCCGCGGGGGGTTTGACCAATGAGCAGTTCTTC; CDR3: CAISQEPAGGLTNEQFF
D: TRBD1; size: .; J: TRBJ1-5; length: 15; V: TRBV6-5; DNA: TGTGCCAGCAGGACAGGGGCTAGAAGCAATCAGCCCCAGCATTTT; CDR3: CASRTGARSNQPQHF
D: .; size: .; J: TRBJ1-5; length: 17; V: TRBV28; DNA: TGTGCCAGCAGTTTAAAGTACAGACCTTATAGCAATCAGCCCCAGCATTTT; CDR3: CASSLKYRPYSNQPQHF
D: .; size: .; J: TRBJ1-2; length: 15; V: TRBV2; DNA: TGTGCCAGCAGTGAAGCATGGGCCAGTCCCTATGGCTACACCTTC; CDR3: CASSEAWASPYGYTF
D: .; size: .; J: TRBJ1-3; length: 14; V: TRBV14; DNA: TGTGCCAGCAGCCAAGCGGGGGCTGGAAACACCATATATTTT; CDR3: CASSQAGAGNTIYF
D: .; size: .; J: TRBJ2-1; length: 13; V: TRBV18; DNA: TGTGCCAGCTCACCTGAGACCTACAATGAGCAGTTCTTC; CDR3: CASSPETYNEQFF
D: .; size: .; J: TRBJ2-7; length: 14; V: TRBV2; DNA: TGTGCCAGCACCTTGATAGGACAAGGCCCATCTAAGTACTTC; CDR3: CASTLIGQGPSKYF
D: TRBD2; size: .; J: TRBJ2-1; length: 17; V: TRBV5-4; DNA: TGTGCCAGCAGCTTAGGACTAGCGGGGAACACATACAATGAGCAGTTCTTC; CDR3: CASSLGLAGNTYNEQFF
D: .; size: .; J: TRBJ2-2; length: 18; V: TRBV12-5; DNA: TGTGCTAGTGGTTTGGTACAGGGTTCACTAACGGGTACCGGGGAGCTGTTTTTT; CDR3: CASGLVQGSLTGTGELFF
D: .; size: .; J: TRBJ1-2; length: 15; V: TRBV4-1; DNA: TGCGCCAGCAGCCAAGAGGCGGGGCGAAGCTATGGCTACACCTTC; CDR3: CASSQEAGRSYGYTF
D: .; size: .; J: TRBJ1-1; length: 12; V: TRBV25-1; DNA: TGTGCCAGCCAAGACCGGGGGGCGGAAGCTTTCTTT; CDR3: CASQDRGAEAFF
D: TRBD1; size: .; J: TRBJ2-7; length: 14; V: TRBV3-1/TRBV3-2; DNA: TGTGCCAGCACCTCAGGGACAGGAGGCCTCGAGCAGTACTTC; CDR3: CASTSGTGGLEQYF
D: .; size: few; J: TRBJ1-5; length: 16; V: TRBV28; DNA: TGTGCCAGCATCGTAGGAGGGACCGGGGGCAATCAGCCCCAGCATTTT; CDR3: CASIVGGTGGNQPQHF
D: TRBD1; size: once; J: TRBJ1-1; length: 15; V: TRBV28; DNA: TGTGCCAGCAGTTTAGGCGGCAGGGGGCACACTGAAGCTTTCTTT; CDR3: CASSLGGRGHTEAFF
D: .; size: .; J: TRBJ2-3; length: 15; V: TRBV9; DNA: TGTGCCAGCAGCGTAAGCCCGGGGGAGTGGGATACGCAGTATTTT; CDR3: CASSVSPGEWDTQYF
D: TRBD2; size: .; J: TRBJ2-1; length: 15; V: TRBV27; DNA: TGTGCCAGCAGTTTATATATCCTAGCGGGCAATGAGCAGTTCTTC; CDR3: CASSLYILAGNEQFF
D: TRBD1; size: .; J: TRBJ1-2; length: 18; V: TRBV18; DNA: TGTGCCAGCTCACCATTGGGACAGGGGAGAAGTCTCCACTATGGCTACACCTTC; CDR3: CASSPLGQGRSLHYGYTF
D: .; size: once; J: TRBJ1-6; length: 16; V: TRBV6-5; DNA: TGTGCCAGCAGTTGGCTGTATGGCTCCTATAATTCACCCCTCCACTTT; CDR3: CASSWLYGSYNSPLHF
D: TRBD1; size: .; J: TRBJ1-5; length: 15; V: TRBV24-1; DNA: TGTGCCACGCAGGGGGCATTGGGTAGCAATCAGCCCCAGCATTTT; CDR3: CATQGALGSNQPQHF
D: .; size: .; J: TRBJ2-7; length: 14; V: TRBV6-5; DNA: TGTGCCAGCAGCCGCGGGGTTAGCTCCTACGAGCAGTACTTC; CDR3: CASSRGVSSYEQYF
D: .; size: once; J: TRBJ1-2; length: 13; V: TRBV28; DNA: TGTGCCAGCAGTCCCCTGAGGGAAGGTGGCTACACCTTC; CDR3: CASSPLREGGYTF
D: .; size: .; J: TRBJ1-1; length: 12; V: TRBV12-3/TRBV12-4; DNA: TGTGCCAGCGGGGAGGACGGGCCAGAAGCTTTCTTT; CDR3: CASGEDGPEAFF
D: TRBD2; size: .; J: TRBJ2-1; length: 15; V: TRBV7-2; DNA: TGTGCCAGCAGCCCTAGCGGGGGGACGTACAATGAGCAGTTCTTC; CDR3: CASSPSGGTYNEQFF
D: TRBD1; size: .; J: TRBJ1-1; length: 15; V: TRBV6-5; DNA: TGTGCCAGCAGACCTACACAGGGGGCTGGCACTGAAGCTTTCTTT; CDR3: CASRPTQGAGTEAFF
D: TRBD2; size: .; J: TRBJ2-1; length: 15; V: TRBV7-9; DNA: TGTGCCAGCAGCACCCGAGGGAGGGGAGGCAATGAGCAGTTCTTC; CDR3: CASSTRGRGGNEQFF
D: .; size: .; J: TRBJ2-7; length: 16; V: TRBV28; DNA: TGTGCCAGCAGTTTATGGGGGCAGGGAGGAACCTACGAGCAGTACTTC; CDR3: CASSLWGQGGTYEQYF
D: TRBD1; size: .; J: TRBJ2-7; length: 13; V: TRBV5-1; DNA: TGCGCCAGCAGCTCGGGACAGGTCTACGAGCAGTACTTC; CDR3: CASSSGQVYEQYF
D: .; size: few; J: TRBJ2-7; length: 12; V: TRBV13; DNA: TGTGCCAGCGGTAGGGGCTCCTACGAGCAGTACTTC; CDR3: CASGRGSYEQYF
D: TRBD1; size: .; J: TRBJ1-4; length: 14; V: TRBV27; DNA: TGTGCCAGCAGACGAGGGGGCGCTGGGGAAAAACTGTTTTTT; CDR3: CASRRGGAGEKLFF
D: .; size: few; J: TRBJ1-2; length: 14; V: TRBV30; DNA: TGTGCCTGGAGTGTACGATCCGGGAACTATGGCTACACCTTC; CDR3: CAWSVRSGNYGYTF
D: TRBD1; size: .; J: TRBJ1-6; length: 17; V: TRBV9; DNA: TGTGCCAGCAGCGTAGTGTCTGGGACAGGGAGGAATTCACCCCTCCACTTT; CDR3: CASSVVSGTGRNSPLHF
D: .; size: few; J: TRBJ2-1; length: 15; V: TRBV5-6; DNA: TGTGCCAGCAGCTTGCTCGGAGAACCCGACAATGAGCAGTTCTTC; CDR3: CASSLLGEPDNEQFF
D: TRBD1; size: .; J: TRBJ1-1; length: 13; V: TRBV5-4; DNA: TGTGCCAGCAGGCGACAGGGTAACACTGAAGCTTTCTTT; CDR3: CASRRQGNTEAFF
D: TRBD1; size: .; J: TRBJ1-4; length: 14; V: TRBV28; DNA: TGTGCCAGCAGCTTTGAGGACAGGGGGAAAAAACTGTTTTTT; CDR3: CASSFEDRGKKLFF
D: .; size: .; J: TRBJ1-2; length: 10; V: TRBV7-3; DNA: TGTGCCACCCCCCCCGAGGGCTACACCTTC; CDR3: CATPPEGYTF
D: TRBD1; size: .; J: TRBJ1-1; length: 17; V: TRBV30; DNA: TGTGCCTGGACCGTTCGATTCGGGGGGACAGGGGAGACTGAAGCTTTCTTT; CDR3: CAWTVRFGGTGETEAFF
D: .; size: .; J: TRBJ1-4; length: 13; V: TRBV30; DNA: TGTGCCTGGAGTAGGGGCAGGATTGAAAAACTGTTTTTT; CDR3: CAWSRGRIEKLFF
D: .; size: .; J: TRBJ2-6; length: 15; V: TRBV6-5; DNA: TGTGCCAGCAGCCCCGTCCCCTCTGGGGCCAACGTCCTGACTTTC; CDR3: CASSPVPSGANVLTF
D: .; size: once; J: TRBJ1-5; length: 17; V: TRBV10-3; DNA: TGTGCCATCAGTGAGTCGAGCTTATCAGGGGGCAATCAGCCCCAGCATTTT; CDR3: CAISESSLSGGNQPQHF
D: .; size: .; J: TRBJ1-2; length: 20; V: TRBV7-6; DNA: TGTGCCAGCAGCTTGTGGATCATTGGGCAGTCTTATGGGGTAGGGGATGGCTACACCTTC; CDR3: CASSLWIIGQSYGVGDGYTF
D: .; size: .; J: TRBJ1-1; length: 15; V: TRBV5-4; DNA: TGTGCCAGCAGCCCCGGAGTGTTAGGGAACACTGAAGCTTTCTTT; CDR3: CASSPGVLGNTEAFF
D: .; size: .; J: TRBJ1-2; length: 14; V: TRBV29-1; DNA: TGCAGCGTTGAAGATCACTCCTCAACTAATGGCTACACCTTC; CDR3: CSVEDHSSTNGYTF
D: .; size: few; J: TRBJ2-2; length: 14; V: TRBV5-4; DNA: TGTGCCAGCAGCTTGGGGCAGTTCACCGGGGAGCTGTTTTTT; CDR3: CASSLGQFTGELFF
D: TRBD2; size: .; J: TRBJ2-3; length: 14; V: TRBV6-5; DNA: TGTGCCAGCTTGGGACTAGTGAGGGGTGATACGCAGTATTTT; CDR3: CASLGLVRGDTQYF
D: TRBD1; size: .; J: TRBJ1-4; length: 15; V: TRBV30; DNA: TGTGCCTGCCCTACCCCGACAGGGGGGAATGAAAAACTGTTTTTT; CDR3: CACPTPTGGNEKLFF
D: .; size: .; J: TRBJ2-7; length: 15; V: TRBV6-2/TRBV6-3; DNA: TGTGCCAGCAGCCCCGGTGGGGGGATAGCCTACGAGCAGTACTTC; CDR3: CASSPGGGIAYEQYF
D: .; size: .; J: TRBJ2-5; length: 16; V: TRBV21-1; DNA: TGTGCCGGAGACGGCAATCGGCAGGCGGGTCAAGAGACCCAGTACTTC; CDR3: CAGDGNRQAGQETQYF
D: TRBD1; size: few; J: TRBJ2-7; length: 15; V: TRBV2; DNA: TGTGCCAGCAGTGAGGCCCGGACAGGAAGTGGCGAGCAGTACTTC; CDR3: CASSEARTGSGEQYF
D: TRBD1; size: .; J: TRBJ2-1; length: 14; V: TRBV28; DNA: TGTGCCAGCAGTTGGACAGGGGGCCACTCAAGACAGTTCTTC; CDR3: CASSWTGGHSRQFF
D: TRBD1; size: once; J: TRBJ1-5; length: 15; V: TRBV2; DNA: TGTGCCAGCGGACAGGGGGCTCGTAGCAATCAGCCCCAGCATTTT; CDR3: CASGQGARSNQPQHF
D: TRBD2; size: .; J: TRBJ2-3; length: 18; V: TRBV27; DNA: TGTGCCAGCAGTTCCCCTAGTCGGGAGCGGGGGTCCATTCATACGCAGTATTTT; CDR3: CASSSPSRERGSIHTQYF